The T cell receptor (beta chain) under discussion was sequenced for a study of shared clonotypes between healthy human individuals. The assay was immunoSEQ multiplex PCR, and TCRdb's table has in-frame clones only and misses some. Of 950,000 to 1,100,000 clones listed, about 76% are singletons. The V gene's germline CDR1 is SGHTA and CDR2 FQGNSA. CDR3 length equals 15 residues. The ends lost 5 bases at V and 3 bases at J; junction bases unmatched: 9. Overall study findings and caveats: Naive subsets generally exceeded memory subsets in estimated richness. Clonotypes not shared had lower generation probabilities than those common to all four donors.

The authors divided CD4+ cells into CD45RA+ naive and CD45RA-negative memory subsets. For this clone: What it binds is unknown.

J is TRBJ1-2 and V is TRBV7-2, with TRBD1 identical over 7 bases. This clonotype was obtained from a man aged 18 to 29 in good health. The sequencing input was memory CD4+ T cells sorted from blood. Subset given: CD45RA-negative fraction. The CDR3 sequence: CASSPGTDGYYGYTF. The CDR3, as DNA: TGTGCCAGCAGCCCTGGGACAGATGGGTACTATGGCTACACCTTC.